Sequencing of this T cell receptor (beta chain) was carried out in a study of PD-L1 blockade in urothelial cancer. This clone was picked up one time. Sequencing used immunoSEQ multiplex PCR; TCRdb keeps in-frame clones, though not all of them. The sample gives approximately 86,000 clones, about 85% of which show up once; about 6.7% is in the top ten. Documented time point: pretreatment peripheral blood. There are 15 residues in the CDR3. Germline CDR1 is SGHRS and CDR2 is YFSETQ. The junction had 7 bases not matched to a gene; V was cut back by 5 bases and J by 3 bases. The clonotype originates from a man in his forties with urothelial cancer. The V gene is TRBV5-1, the J gene TRBJ2-7; TRBD1 matches 11 bases. Sequenced material: PBMCs, taken around atezolizumab (anti-PD-L1) treatment. The CDR3 DNA reads as TGCGCCAGCAGGCAGGACAGGGGGCCTATCTACGAGCAGTACTTC. This sequence encodes CASRQDRGPIYEQYF.